The rows below give T cell receptor beta chains drawn from one sample of a study of human T cells and chemical hapten exposure. TCRdb analysed the reads with MiXCR anew, one entry per CDR3 protein. In the table there are about 120,000 distinct CDR3 sequences, 8% to 9.5% of which are singletons. Sequencing was performed on whole blood. The origin of the receptors is a human donor in good health. Some clones in this sample may be carry-over from other donors' samples. The conserved cysteine and the conserved F or W are not part of the CDR3 here. Fields, in order: V gene, J gene, CDR3 protein.

TRBV7-3	TRBJ2-3	ASSLGRGGWSTDTQY
TRBV6-1	TRBJ1-5	ASSEGASTGTKRAQH
TRBV2	TRBJ2-7	ASSPALRRISYEQY
TRBV6-6	TRBJ2-7	ASSAAGRGAYEQY
TRBV15	TRBJ2-1	ATSRGDNNEQF
TRBV12-3/TRBV12-4	TRBJ2-1	ASREEAGGYNEQF
TRBV7-2	TRBJ1-1	ASSLEAAGVNTEAF
TRBV7-2	TRBJ2-1	ASSLVGGSSYNEQF
TRBV2	TRBJ2-5	ASRQSQETQY
TRBV7-9	TRBJ2-2	ASSLRGDLGTGELF
TRBV5-4	TRBJ2-2	ASSAGQTGELF
TRBV5-4	TRBJ2-5	ASSPPGGPKETQY
TRBV12-3/TRBV12-4	TRBJ1-4	ASSDRGYEKLF
TRBV29-1	TRBJ2-7	SVDGLAGGTYEQY
TRBV7-9	TRBJ2-7	ASSLEGTEIYEQY
TRBV6-2/TRBV6-3	TRBJ2-7	ASSLFAGLANYEQY
TRBV5-5	TRBJ2-1	ASSLTQYNEQF
TRBV5-1	TRBJ1-1	ASSLGLPPLGTEAF
TRBV29-1	TRBJ2-1	SVDGGVGEQF
TRBV18	TRBJ1-1	ASSAGQNTEAF
TRBV4-2	TRBJ1-2	ASSPTGTAANYGYT
TRBV7-2	TRBJ2-7	ASSLEGYWGNEQY